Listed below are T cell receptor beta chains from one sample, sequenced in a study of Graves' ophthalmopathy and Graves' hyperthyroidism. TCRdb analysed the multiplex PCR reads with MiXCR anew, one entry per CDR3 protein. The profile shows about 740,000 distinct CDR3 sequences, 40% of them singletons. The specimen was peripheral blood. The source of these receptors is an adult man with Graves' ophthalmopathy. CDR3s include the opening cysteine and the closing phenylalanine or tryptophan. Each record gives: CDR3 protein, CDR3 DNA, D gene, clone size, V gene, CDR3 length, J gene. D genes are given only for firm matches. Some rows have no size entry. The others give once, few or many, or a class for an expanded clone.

CDR3: CSVEGQGGQDEAFF
DNA: TGCAGCGTTGAAGGACAGGGGGGACAAGATGAAGCTTTCTTT
D: TRBD1
size: many
V: TRBV29-1
length: 14
J: TRBJ1-1

CDR3: CSARDFGELFF
DNA: TGCAGTGCTAGGGATTTCGGGGAGCTGTTTTTT
D: -
size: -
V: TRBV20-1
length: 11
J: TRBJ2-2

CDR3: CASSGRHLSGANVLTF
DNA: TGTGCCAGCAGTGGCCGACACCTCTCTGGGGCCAACGTCCTGACTTTC
D: -
size: many
V: TRBV2
length: 16
J: TRBJ2-6

CDR3: CASSLVGTQETQYF
DNA: TGTGCCAGCAGCTTAGTGGGGACCCAAGAGACCCAGTACTTC
D: -
size: many
V: TRBV11-1
length: 14
J: TRBJ2-5

CDR3: CSVEANADTQYF
DNA: TGCAGCGTTGAGGCGAACGCAGATACGCAGTATTTT
D: -
size: -
V: TRBV29-1
length: 12
J: TRBJ2-3

CDR3: CAISESTRGQGYEQYF
DNA: TGTGCCATCAGTGAGTCGACTCGGGGACAGGGTTACGAGCAGTACTTC
D: TRBD1
size: few
V: TRBV10-3
length: 16
J: TRBJ2-7

CDR3: CASSRGHASYEQYF
DNA: TGTGCCAGCTCTCGGGGGCACGCTTCCTACGAGCAGTACTTC
D: -
size: -
V: TRBV2
length: 14
J: TRBJ2-7

CDR3: CASSPGTGGLYGYTF
DNA: TGTGCCAGCAGTCCTGGGACAGGGGGCCTCTATGGCTACACCTTC
D: TRBD1
size: few
V: TRBV5-6
length: 15
J: TRBJ1-2

CDR3: CASRVRGNQPQHF
DNA: TGTGCCAGCAGGGTTAGGGGCAATCAGCCCCAGCATTTT
D: -
size: many
V: TRBV6-5
length: 13
J: TRBJ1-5

CDR3: CASSADTDRGNYGYTF
DNA: TGCGCCAGCAGCGCGGATACCGACAGGGGGAACTATGGCTACACCTTC
D: TRBD1
size: many
V: TRBV5-1
length: 16
J: TRBJ1-2

CDR3: CSAGPGSGDPYEQYF
DNA: TGCAGTGCTGGGCCTGGAAGCGGGGATCCCTACGAGCAGTACTTC
D: TRBD2
size: -
V: TRBV20-1
length: 15
J: TRBJ2-7

CDR3: CASSTGTAVISYEQYF
DNA: TGTGCCAGCAGTACTGGGACAGCCGTTATCTCCTACGAGCAGTACTTC
D: TRBD1
size: -
V: TRBV2
length: 16
J: TRBJ2-7

CDR3: CSARDLWDRGGYEQYF
DNA: TGCAGTGCTAGAGATCTCTGGGACAGGGGAGGATACGAGCAGTACTTC
D: TRBD1
size: -
V: TRBV20-1
length: 16
J: TRBJ2-7

CDR3: CASRILAGATGELFF
DNA: TGTGCCAGCAGAATACTAGCGGGGGCGACCGGGGAGCTGTTTTTT
D: TRBD2
size: -
V: TRBV25-1
length: 15
J: TRBJ2-2

CDR3: CASSPETGTGGGYTF
DNA: TGTGCCAGTAGTCCAGAAACCGGGACAGGGGGCGGCTACACCTTC
D: TRBD1
size: many
V: TRBV19
length: 15
J: TRBJ1-2

CDR3: CASSYNRNTGELFF
DNA: TGTGCCAGCAGTTACAACAGAAACACCGGGGAGCTGTTTTTT
D: -
size: -
V: TRBV7-2
length: 14
J: TRBJ2-2

CDR3: CSELETSGDSYEQYF
DNA: TGCAGCGAACTCGAGACTAGCGGGGATTCCTACGAGCAGTACTTC
D: TRBD2
size: few
V: TRBV20-1
length: 15
J: TRBJ2-7

CDR3: CATSDPGTGLKANEKLFF
DNA: TGTGCCACCAGTGACCCAGGGACAGGGTTGAAGGCTAATGAAAAACTGTTTTTT
D: TRBD1
size: -
V: TRBV24-1
length: 18
J: TRBJ1-4

CDR3: CASSEFGDLGGPLHF
DNA: TGTGCCAGCAGCGAGTTTGGGGACCTCGGGGGACCCCTCCACTTT
D: -
size: many
V: TRBV9
length: 15
J: TRBJ1-6

CDR3: CSVAGAGLRINEQFF
DNA: TGCAGCGTTGCCGGAGCGGGATTGCGGATCAATGAGCAGTTCTTC
D: TRBD2
size: -
V: TRBV29-1
length: 15
J: TRBJ2-1

CDR3: CSVVFAGGVTDTQYF
DNA: TGCAGCGTTGTTTTTGCAGGGGGCGTCACAGATACGCAGTATTTT
D: TRBD1
size: -
V: TRBV29-1
length: 15
J: TRBJ2-3

CDR3: CASSVTGPSETQYF
DNA: TGTGCCAGCAGCGTGACAGGGCCCTCCGAGACCCAGTACTTC
D: TRBD1
size: -
V: TRBV5-4
length: 14
J: TRBJ2-5

CDR3: CASASSLIAGELFF
DNA: TGTGCCAGTGCCAGCAGCTTAATAGCCGGGGAGCTGTTTTTT
D: -
size: -
V: TRBV19
length: 14
J: TRBJ2-2

CDR3: CATSSRGGSGANVLTF
DNA: TGTGCCACCAGCAGTCGGGGTGGGTCCGGGGCCAACGTCCTGACTTTC
D: -
size: once
V: TRBV15
length: 16
J: TRBJ2-6

CDR3: CASSRDGWNQPQHF
DNA: TGTGCCAGCAGCCGGGACGGGTGGAATCAGCCCCAGCATTTT
D: -
size: few
V: TRBV7-9
length: 14
J: TRBJ1-5

CDR3: CASRDRGIGQPQHF
DNA: TGTGCCAGCAGGGACAGGGGGATAGGCCAGCCCCAGCATTTT
D: TRBD1
size: -
V: TRBV2
length: 14
J: TRBJ1-5

CDR3: CASSSGQEGEQYF
DNA: TGTGCCAGCAGCTCAGGGCAGGAGGGCGAGCAGTACTTC
D: -
size: -
V: TRBV7-2
length: 13
J: TRBJ2-7

CDR3: CASSDETRGNTIYF
DNA: TGTGCCAGCAGTGACGAGACACGAGGAAACACCATATATTTT
D: -
size: once
V: TRBV2
length: 14
J: TRBJ1-3

CDR3: CATRDRSGSNEKLFF
DNA: TGTGCCACCCGCGACAGGTCTGGATCTAATGAAAAACTGTTTTTT
D: -
size: many
V: TRBV19
length: 15
J: TRBJ1-4

CDR3: CSVGSRGNQPQHF
DNA: TGCAGCGTTGGATCCAGGGGGAATCAGCCCCAGCATTTT
D: TRBD1
size: many
V: TRBV29-1
length: 13
J: TRBJ1-5

CDR3: CASSLGGADYDYTF
DNA: TGTGCCAGCAGCTTGGGGGGGGCGGACTATGACTACACCTTC
D: -
size: few
V: TRBV7-9
length: 14
J: TRBJ1-2

CDR3: CSVERQKETQYF
DNA: TGCAGCGTTGAACGGCAGAAAGAGACCCAGTACTTC
D: -
size: -
V: TRBV29-1
length: 12
J: TRBJ2-5

CDR3: CASSENEEKLFF
DNA: TGTGCCAGCAGTGAAAACGAGGAAAAACTGTTTTTT
D: -
size: many
V: TRBV25-1
length: 12
J: TRBJ1-4

CDR3: CASRAEWRAYPNSPLHF
DNA: TGCGCCAGCAGGGCAGAATGGAGGGCCTATCCTAATTCACCCCTCCACTTT
D: -
size: many
V: TRBV10-2
length: 17
J: TRBJ1-6

CDR3: CASSLADYEQYF
DNA: TGTGCCAGCAGCTTAGCCGATTACGAGCAGTACTTC
D: -
size: many
V: TRBV7-2
length: 12
J: TRBJ2-7

CDR3: CASSLAGGWASGELFF
DNA: TGTGCCAGCAGCTTGGCGGGAGGCTGGGCGTCCGGGGAGCTGTTTTTT
D: TRBD2
size: -
V: TRBV5-4
length: 16
J: TRBJ2-2

CDR3: CASSLSPGAYEQYF
DNA: TGTGCCAGCAGCCTAAGCCCCGGGGCCTACGAGCAGTACTTC
D: -
size: -
V: TRBV14
length: 14
J: TRBJ2-7

CDR3: CASSSTGTGDGKLFF
DNA: TGTGCCAGCAGCTCAACCGGGACAGGGGACGGAAAACTGTTTTTT
D: TRBD1
size: -
V: TRBV11-2
length: 15
J: TRBJ1-4

CDR3: CATSREPYTEAFF
DNA: TGTGCCACCAGCAGAGAGCCCTACACTGAAGCTTTCTTT
D: -
size: many
V: TRBV15
length: 13
J: TRBJ1-1

CDR3: CASSSLGGQETQYF
DNA: TGTGCCAGCAGTTCCTTAGGGGGCCAGGAGACCCAGTACTTC
D: TRBD1
size: -
V: TRBV2
length: 14
J: TRBJ2-5

CDR3: CASTPQQGASYGYTF
DNA: TGTGCCAGCACCCCACAGCAGGGGGCGAGCTATGGCTACACCTTC
D: TRBD1
size: -
V: TRBV12-3/TRBV12-4
length: 15
J: TRBJ1-2

CDR3: CASKTGTGQYEQYF
DNA: TGTGCCAGTAAAACCGGGACAGGACAATACGAGCAGTACTTC
D: TRBD1
size: -
V: TRBV19
length: 14
J: TRBJ2-7

CDR3: CASRGAARTSYEKLFF
DNA: TGTGCCAGCAGGGGCGCCGCCAGGACATCTTACGAAAAACTGTTTTTT
D: -
size: -
V: TRBV27
length: 16
J: TRBJ1-4